The clone carrying this T cell receptor beta chain was detected a few times. TCRdb itself ran the RT-PCR reads through MiXCR, one entry per CDR3 protein. The sample shows about 700,000 distinct CDR3 sequences, approximately 14% of them seen only once. The germline gives CDR1 ENHRY, CDR2 SYGVKD. The CDR3 totals 15 residues. The germline V and J ends were trimmed by 5 bases and 8 bases, with 16 bases remaining between them. The sequencing sample was made of memory CD4+ T cells from blood. V gene TRBV10-3 combines with J gene TRBJ1-6; possible D gene TRBD1, 5 bases. This sequence originates from a female donor in good health, serving as a healthy control. The CDR3 nucleotides are TGTGCCATCAGTTTAGGACAAGCGGGTGATTCACCCCTCCACTTT. This translates into CAISLGQAGDSPLHF.